This section outlines one T cell receptor beta chain sequence together with its context. Its antigen is undetermined. This CDR3 contains 15 residues. Germline CDR1 is SGHTA and CDR2 is FQGNSA. Trimming pared 2 bases from V and 0 bases from J, leaving 9 bases between. The primer mix had 60 Vbeta and 13 Jbeta primers. Here immunoSEQ multiplex PCR was the method, and the copy in TCRdb shows in-frame clones only, minus some. The sample holds some 190,000 clones, approximately 75% seen once. Among the donors, all were healthy bone marrow donors. The entry originates in a study of cytomegalovirus exposure and HLA in healthy donors. Study background: Of roughly 360 genotyped donors, around 86% grouped in the Caucasian-associated ancestry cluster. Findings and caveats of the study: The study designated 150 to 200 TCR beta chains cytomegalovirus-associated.

What was sequenced was PBMCs. V gene TRBV7-2 combines with J gene TRBJ2-3, with TRBD2 as a possible D gene (6 bases). This receptor was identified in a man under 40 in good health and CMV-seropositive. CDR3 bases: TGTGCCAGCAGCTTATGGGACTCTAGCACAGATACGCAGTATTTT. The encoded protein is CASSLWDSSTDTQYF.